Listed below are T cell receptor beta chains from one sample, sequenced in a study of cytomegalovirus exposure and HLA in healthy donors. This table comes from immunoSEQ multiplex PCR, and its TCRdb copy is limited to in-frame clones, with some not included. The table lists under 70,000 clones, around 63% of them singletons. The sequencing sample was made of PBMCs. These receptors all stem from a young woman in good health and CMV-seronegative. Both conserved end residues are part of each CDR3. Fields, in order: D gene, J gene, V gene, clone size, CDR3 protein, CDR3 DNA. A D gene is named only where the DNA matches it firmly. The listing skips clone size in some rows; elsewhere it reads once, few, many or a size class.

d_call: .; j_call: TRBJ1-1; v_call: TRBV4-2; clone_size: .; cdr3_aa: CASSQEATRRGTEAFF; cdr3_nt: TGTGCCAGCAGCCAAGAGGCGACGAGGCGGGGCACTGAAGCTTTCTTT
d_call: .; j_call: TRBJ1-4; v_call: TRBV7-2; clone_size: .; cdr3_aa: CASSLALQGEKLFF; cdr3_nt: TGTGCCAGCAGCTTAGCACTGCAGGGTGAAAAACTGTTTTTT
d_call: TRBD2; j_call: TRBJ2-1; v_call: TRBV7-2; clone_size: .; cdr3_aa: CASSSGLAGEVEQFF; cdr3_nt: TGTGCCAGCAGCTCGGGACTAGCGGGGGAGGTTGAGCAGTTCTTC
d_call: .; j_call: TRBJ1-6; v_call: TRBV27; clone_size: few; cdr3_aa: CASSLISGYNSPLHF; cdr3_nt: TGTGCCAGCAGTTTAATTTCAGGGTATAATTCACCCCTCCACTTT
d_call: .; j_call: TRBJ1-5; v_call: TRBV5-1; clone_size: .; cdr3_aa: CASSLGLGAQPQHF; cdr3_nt: TGCGCCAGCAGCTTGGGGTTGGGCGCTCAGCCCCAGCATTTT
d_call: TRBD1; j_call: TRBJ1-3; v_call: TRBV25-1; clone_size: .; cdr3_aa: CASMDRGYGNTIYF; cdr3_nt: TGTGCCAGCATGGACAGGGGGTACGGAAACACCATATATTTT
d_call: TRBD1; j_call: TRBJ1-2; v_call: TRBV6-1; clone_size: few; cdr3_aa: CASTRQGANYGYTF; cdr3_nt: TGTGCCAGCACCAGACAGGGGGCAAACTATGGCTACACCTTC
d_call: TRBD1; j_call: TRBJ1-2; v_call: TRBV30; clone_size: .; cdr3_aa: CAWSEDRVGGYGYTF; cdr3_nt: TGTGCCTGGAGTGAGGACAGGGTAGGGGGGTATGGCTACACCTTC
d_call: .; j_call: TRBJ2-3; v_call: TRBV6-5; clone_size: .; cdr3_aa: CASSQRTFTDTQYF; cdr3_nt: TGTGCCAGCAGTCAAAGGACATTCACAGATACGCAGTATTTT
d_call: .; j_call: TRBJ2-5; v_call: TRBV30; clone_size: .; cdr3_aa: CAWRRRRQETQYF; cdr3_nt: TGTGCCTGGAGGAGGCGGAGGCAAGAGACCCAGTACTTC
d_call: TRBD2; j_call: TRBJ2-5; v_call: TRBV30; clone_size: once; cdr3_aa: CAWKHGLAGETQYF; cdr3_nt: TGTGCCTGGAAGCACGGACTAGCCGGTGAGACCCAGTACTTC
d_call: TRBD1; j_call: TRBJ2-5; v_call: TRBV7-9; clone_size: .; cdr3_aa: CASSIRTGGGLETQYF; cdr3_nt: TGTGCCAGCAGCATCAGGACAGGGGGTGGGTTGGAGACCCAGTACTTC
d_call: TRBD1; j_call: TRBJ2-7; v_call: TRBV5-1; clone_size: .; cdr3_aa: CASSSRDRGLYEQYF; cdr3_nt: TGCGCCAGCAGCTCCCGGGACAGGGGGCTATACGAGCAGTACTTC
d_call: TRBD2; j_call: TRBJ2-3; v_call: TRBV30; clone_size: once; cdr3_aa: CAWSRTSGGYTDTQYF; cdr3_nt: TGTGCCTGGAGTCGGACTAGCGGGGGGTACACAGATACGCAGTATTTT
d_call: TRBD1; j_call: TRBJ2-7; v_call: TRBV15; clone_size: .; cdr3_aa: CATSSPGQGARNEQYF; cdr3_nt: TGTGCCACCAGCAGCCCCGGACAGGGGGCGAGGAACGAGCAGTACTTC
d_call: .; j_call: TRBJ1-1; v_call: TRBV28; clone_size: .; cdr3_aa: CASSLWNGYTEAFF; cdr3_nt: TGTGCCAGCAGTTTATGGAACGGGTACACTGAAGCTTTCTTT
d_call: .; j_call: TRBJ1-2; v_call: TRBV6-1; clone_size: .; cdr3_aa: CASSSGDGRYGYTF; cdr3_nt: TGTGCCAGCAGTAGCGGGGACGGGCGCTATGGCTACACCTTC
d_call: TRBD2; j_call: TRBJ2-3; v_call: TRBV5-6; clone_size: .; cdr3_aa: CASTPVGLATDTQYF; cdr3_nt: TGTGCCAGCACCCCGGTGGGACTAGCGACAGATACGCAGTATTTT
d_call: .; j_call: TRBJ2-5; v_call: TRBV7-9; clone_size: .; cdr3_aa: CASSLGGGETQYF; cdr3_nt: TGTGCCAGCAGCTTGGGGGGTGGGGAGACCCAGTACTTC
d_call: .; j_call: TRBJ1-2; v_call: TRBV6-1; clone_size: .; cdr3_aa: CAVTLNYGYTF; cdr3_nt: TGTGCCGTCACTCTGAACTATGGCTACACCTTC
d_call: TRBD1; j_call: TRBJ1-2; v_call: TRBV6-6; clone_size: .; cdr3_aa: CASSYSGTAFYGYTF; cdr3_nt: TGTGCCAGCAGTTACTCCGGGACAGCGTTCTATGGCTACACCTTC
d_call: TRBD1; j_call: TRBJ1-1; v_call: TRBV2; clone_size: .; cdr3_aa: CASGSGTGSPDTEAFF; cdr3_nt: TGTGCCAGCGGGTCCGGGACAGGGAGTCCCGACACTGAAGCTTTCTTT
d_call: .; j_call: TRBJ1-2; v_call: TRBV4-1; clone_size: .; cdr3_aa: CASSQPPGQTDYGYTF; cdr3_nt: TGCGCCAGCAGCCAACCCCCTGGACAGACAGACTATGGCTACACCTTC
d_call: .; j_call: TRBJ1-1; v_call: TRBV10-3; clone_size: few; cdr3_aa: CAISDQSGYNTEAFF; cdr3_nt: TGTGCCATCAGTGACCAGAGCGGCTACAACACTGAAGCTTTCTTT
d_call: .; j_call: TRBJ2-2; v_call: TRBV6-6; clone_size: few; cdr3_aa: CASSYSRTSWELFF; cdr3_nt: TGTGCCAGCAGTTACTCCAGGACAAGCTGGGAGCTGTTTTTT
d_call: .; j_call: TRBJ2-5; v_call: TRBV15; clone_size: .; cdr3_aa: CATSRGNRASKETQYF; cdr3_nt: TGTGCCACCAGCAGAGGAAATAGAGCGAGTAAGGAGACCCAGTACTTC
d_call: TRBD1; j_call: TRBJ2-3; v_call: TRBV11-3; clone_size: .; cdr3_aa: CASSLGDRESTDTQYF; cdr3_nt: TGTGCCAGCAGCTTAGGGGACAGGGAGAGCACAGATACGCAGTATTTT
d_call: TRBD1; j_call: TRBJ1-1; v_call: TRBV5-4; clone_size: once; cdr3_aa: CASRPQLRGQGEAFF; cdr3_nt: TGTGCCAGCAGACCCCAACTTAGAGGACAGGGAGAAGCTTTCTTT
d_call: TRBD1; j_call: TRBJ2-3; v_call: TRBV18; clone_size: few; cdr3_aa: CASSPPGQGSTDTQYF; cdr3_nt: TGTGCCAGCTCACCTCCGGGACAGGGCAGCACAGATACGCAGTATTTT
d_call: TRBD1; j_call: TRBJ2-7; v_call: TRBV9; clone_size: .; cdr3_aa: CASSPPRGLSYEQYF; cdr3_nt: TGTGCCAGCAGCCCTCCGAGGGGGCTGTCCTACGAGCAGTACTTC
d_call: .; j_call: TRBJ2-5; v_call: TRBV21-1; clone_size: .; cdr3_aa: CASSKALAGEKETQYF; cdr3_nt: TGTGCCAGCAGCAAAGCCCTAGCGGGGGAGAAAGAGACCCAGTACTTC
d_call: TRBD1; j_call: TRBJ1-1; v_call: TRBV18; clone_size: .; cdr3_aa: CASSPRTGMNTEAFF; cdr3_nt: TGTGCCAGCTCACCCCGGACAGGGATGAACACTGAAGCTTTCTTT
d_call: TRBD1; j_call: TRBJ2-3; v_call: TRBV5-5; clone_size: .; cdr3_aa: CASSSLLTGPSTDTQYF; cdr3_nt: TGTGCCAGCAGCTCCCTACTGACAGGGCCTAGCACAGATACGCAGTATTTT
d_call: .; j_call: TRBJ2-1; v_call: TRBV4-1; clone_size: .; cdr3_aa: CASSQEISGEQFF; cdr3_nt: TGCGCCAGCAGCCAAGAAATCTCGGGTGAGCAGTTCTTC
d_call: TRBD1; j_call: TRBJ2-1; v_call: TRBV7-9; clone_size: .; cdr3_aa: CASSLGLTGGIYNEQFF; cdr3_nt: TGTGCCAGCAGCTTAGGATTGACAGGGGGCATTTACAATGAGCAGTTCTTC
d_call: .; j_call: TRBJ2-4; v_call: TRBV14; clone_size: once; cdr3_aa: CASSQLGDFPIQYF; cdr3_nt: TGTGCCAGCAGCCAATTGGGAGACTTTCCTATTCAGTACTTC
d_call: .; j_call: TRBJ2-7; v_call: TRBV7-5; clone_size: .; cdr3_aa: CASAFAGEQYF; cdr3_nt: TGTGCCAGCGCATTCGCGGGTGAGCAGTACTTC
d_call: TRBD1; j_call: TRBJ2-3; v_call: TRBV5-6; clone_size: .; cdr3_aa: CASSFGTGRTDTQYF; cdr3_nt: TGTGCCAGCAGCTTCGGGACAGGGCGCACAGATACGCAGTATTTT
d_call: .; j_call: TRBJ2-7; v_call: TRBV4-1; clone_size: once; cdr3_aa: CASSQAPSYEQYF; cdr3_nt: TGTGCCAGCAGCCAGGCACCCTCCTACGAGCAGTACTTC
d_call: TRBD2; j_call: TRBJ2-7; v_call: TRBV2; clone_size: once; cdr3_aa: CASSPGASGGTSLNYEQYF; cdr3_nt: TGTGCCAGCAGTCCCGGAGCTAGCGGGGGTACCTCTCTCAACTACGAGCAGTACTTC
d_call: TRBD1; j_call: TRBJ1-6; v_call: TRBV28; clone_size: .; cdr3_aa: CACHRGASPLHF; cdr3_nt: TGTGCCTGTCACAGGGGCGCTTCACCCCTCCACTTT
d_call: .; j_call: TRBJ1-5; v_call: TRBV9; clone_size: .; cdr3_aa: CASSLEGRWEQPQHF; cdr3_nt: TGTGCCAGCAGCTTGGAGGGGCGCTGGGAACAGCCCCAGCATTTT
d_call: TRBD2; j_call: TRBJ2-7; v_call: TRBV29-1; clone_size: .; cdr3_aa: CSVEEVAGAYEQYF; cdr3_nt: TGCAGCGTTGAAGAAGTAGCGGGGGCCTACGAGCAGTACTTC
d_call: TRBD2; j_call: TRBJ2-3; v_call: TRBV6-1; clone_size: .; cdr3_aa: CASGLAGTDTQYF; cdr3_nt: TGTGCCAGCGGACTAGCTGGCACAGATACGCAGTATTTT
d_call: TRBD1; j_call: TRBJ1-6; v_call: TRBV19; clone_size: .; cdr3_aa: CASKQGANSPLHF; cdr3_nt: TGTGCCAGTAAGCAGGGGGCGAATTCACCCCTCCACTTT
d_call: TRBD2; j_call: TRBJ2-1; v_call: TRBV5-4; clone_size: .; cdr3_aa: CASSLQRGYNEQFF; cdr3_nt: TGTGCCAGCAGCTTACAGCGGGGGTACAATGAGCAGTTCTTC
d_call: .; j_call: TRBJ1-4; v_call: TRBV28; clone_size: .; cdr3_aa: CASSQSTTNEKLFF; cdr3_nt: TGTGCCAGCAGCCAAAGTACTACTAATGAAAAACTGTTTTTT
d_call: TRBD1; j_call: TRBJ1-6; v_call: TRBV6-5; clone_size: once; cdr3_aa: CASSYGGAGGSPLHF; cdr3_nt: TGTGCCAGCAGTTACGGGGGCGCAGGGGGCTCACCCCTCCACTTT
d_call: TRBD1; j_call: TRBJ2-2; v_call: TRBV7-8; clone_size: once; cdr3_aa: CASGRDSVNTGELFF; cdr3_nt: TGTGCCAGCGGAAGGGACAGTGTCAACACCGGGGAGCTGTTTTTT
d_call: TRBD1; j_call: TRBJ1-1; v_call: TRBV7-9; clone_size: once; cdr3_aa: CASSIGGETEAFF; cdr3_nt: TGTGCCAGCAGCATAGGGGGCGAAACTGAAGCTTTCTTT
d_call: TRBD2; j_call: TRBJ2-3; v_call: TRBV5-1; clone_size: .; cdr3_aa: CASSVAGTDTQYF; cdr3_nt: TGCGCCAGCAGCGTAGCGGGGACAGATACGCAGTATTTT
d_call: .; j_call: TRBJ1-3; v_call: TRBV11-3; clone_size: .; cdr3_aa: CASSPYPRQVDSGNTIYF; cdr3_nt: TGTGCCAGCAGCCCATACCCCAGACAGGTGGACTCTGGAAACACCATATATTTT
d_call: .; j_call: TRBJ1-5; v_call: TRBV2; clone_size: .; cdr3_aa: CASRGPGADSNQPQHF; cdr3_nt: TGTGCCAGCAGGGGGCCAGGGGCGGATAGCAATCAGCCCCAGCATTTT
d_call: .; j_call: TRBJ2-7; v_call: TRBV6-5; clone_size: .; cdr3_aa: CASSYGLLSYEQYF; cdr3_nt: TGTGCCAGCAGTTATGGGCTCCTCTCCTACGAGCAGTACTTC
d_call: TRBD1; j_call: TRBJ1-2; v_call: TRBV5-4; clone_size: many; cdr3_aa: CASSSRTGYYGYTF; cdr3_nt: TGTGCCAGCAGCTCCCGGACAGGTTACTACGGCTACACCTTC
d_call: .; j_call: TRBJ2-7; v_call: TRBV19; clone_size: .; cdr3_aa: CASSSSGYGYEQYF; cdr3_nt: TGTGCCAGTAGTTCCTCAGGGTACGGCTACGAGCAGTACTTC